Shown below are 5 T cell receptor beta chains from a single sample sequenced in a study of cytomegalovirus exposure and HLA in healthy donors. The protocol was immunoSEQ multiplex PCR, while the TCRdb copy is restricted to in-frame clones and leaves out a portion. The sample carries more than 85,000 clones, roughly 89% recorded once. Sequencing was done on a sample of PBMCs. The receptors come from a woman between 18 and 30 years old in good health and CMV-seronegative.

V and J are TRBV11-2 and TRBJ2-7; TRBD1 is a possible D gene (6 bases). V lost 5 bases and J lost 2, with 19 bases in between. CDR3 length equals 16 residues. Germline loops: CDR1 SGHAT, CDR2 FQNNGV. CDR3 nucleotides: TGTGCCAGCAGCCAGGGGATGGGGCTGGTACCCTACGAGCAGTACTTC. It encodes CASSQGMGLVPYEQYF.

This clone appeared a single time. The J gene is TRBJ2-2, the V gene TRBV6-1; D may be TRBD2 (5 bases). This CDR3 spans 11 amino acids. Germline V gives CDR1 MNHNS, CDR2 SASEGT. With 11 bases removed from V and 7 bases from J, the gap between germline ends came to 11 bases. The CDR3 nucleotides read TGTGCCGGGAGAACGGGCGGGGAGCTGTTTTTT. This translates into CAGRTGGELFF.

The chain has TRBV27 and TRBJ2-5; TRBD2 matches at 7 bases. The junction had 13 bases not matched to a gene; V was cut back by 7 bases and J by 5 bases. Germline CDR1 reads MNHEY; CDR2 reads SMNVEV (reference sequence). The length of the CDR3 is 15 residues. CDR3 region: CASKKTSGEGETQYF. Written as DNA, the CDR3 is TGTGCCAGCAAGAAGACAAGCGGGGAGGGGGAGACCCAGTACTTC.

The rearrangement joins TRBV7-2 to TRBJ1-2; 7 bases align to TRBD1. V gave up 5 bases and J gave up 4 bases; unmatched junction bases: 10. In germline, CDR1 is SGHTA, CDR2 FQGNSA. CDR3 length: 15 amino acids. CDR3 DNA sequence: TGTGCCAGCAGCCACGACAGGGTGGGGATCTATGGCTACACCTTC. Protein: CASSHDRVGIYGYTF.

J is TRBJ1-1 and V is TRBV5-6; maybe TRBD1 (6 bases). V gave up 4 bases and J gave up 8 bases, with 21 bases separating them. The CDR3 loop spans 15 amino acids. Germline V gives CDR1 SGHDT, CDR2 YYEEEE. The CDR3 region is CASSPDPQGIYEAFF. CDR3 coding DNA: TGTGCCAGCAGCCCGGACCCACAGGGTATATACGAAGCTTTCTTT. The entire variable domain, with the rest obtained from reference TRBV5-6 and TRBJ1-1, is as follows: DAGVTQSPTHLIKTRGQQVTLRCSPKSGHDTVSWYQQALGQGPQFIFQYYEEEERQRGNFPDRFSGHQFPNYSSELNVNALLLGDSALYLCASSPDPQGIYEAFFGQGTRLTVV.